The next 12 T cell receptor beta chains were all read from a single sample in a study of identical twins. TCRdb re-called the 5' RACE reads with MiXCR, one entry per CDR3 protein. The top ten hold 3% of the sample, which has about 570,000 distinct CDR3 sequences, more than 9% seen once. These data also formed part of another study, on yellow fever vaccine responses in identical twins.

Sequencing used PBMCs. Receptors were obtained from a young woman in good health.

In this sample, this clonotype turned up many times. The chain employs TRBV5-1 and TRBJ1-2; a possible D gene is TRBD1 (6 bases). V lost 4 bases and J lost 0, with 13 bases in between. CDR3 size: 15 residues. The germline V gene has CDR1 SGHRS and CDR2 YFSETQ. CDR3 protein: CASSPGSGANYGYTF. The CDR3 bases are TGCGCCAGCAGCCCCGGGTCAGGGGCTAACTATGGCTACACCTTC. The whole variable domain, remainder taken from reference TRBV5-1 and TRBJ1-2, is KAGVTQTPRYLIKTRGQQVTLSCSPISGHRSVSWYQQTPGQGLQFLFEYFSETQRNKGNFPGRFSGRQFSNSRSEMNVSTLELGDSALYLCASSPGSGANYGYTFGSGTRLTVV.

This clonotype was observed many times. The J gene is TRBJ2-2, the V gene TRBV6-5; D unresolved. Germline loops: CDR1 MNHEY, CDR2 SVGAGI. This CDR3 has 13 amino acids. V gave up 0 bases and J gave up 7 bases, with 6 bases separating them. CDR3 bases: TGTGCCAGCAGTTACTCTATGATCGGGGAGCTGTTTTTT. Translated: CASSYSMIGELFF.

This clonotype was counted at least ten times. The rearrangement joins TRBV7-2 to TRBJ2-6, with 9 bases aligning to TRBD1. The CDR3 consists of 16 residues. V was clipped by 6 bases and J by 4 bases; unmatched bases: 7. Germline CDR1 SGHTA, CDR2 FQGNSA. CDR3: CASSLGTGSGANVLTF. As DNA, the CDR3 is TGTGCCAGCAGTTTGGGGACAGGGTCCGGGGCCAACGTCCTGACTTTC.

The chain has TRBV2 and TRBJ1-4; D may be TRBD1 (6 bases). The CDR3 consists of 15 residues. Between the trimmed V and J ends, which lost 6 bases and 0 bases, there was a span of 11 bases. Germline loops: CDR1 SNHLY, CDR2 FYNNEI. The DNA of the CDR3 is TGTGCCAGCAGCGGACAGCCAGCAACTAATGAAAAACTGTTTTTT. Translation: CASSGQPATNEKLFF.

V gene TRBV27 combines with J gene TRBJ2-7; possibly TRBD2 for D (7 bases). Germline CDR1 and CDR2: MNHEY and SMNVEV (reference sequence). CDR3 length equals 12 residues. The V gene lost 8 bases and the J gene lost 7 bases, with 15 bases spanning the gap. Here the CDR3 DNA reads TGTGCCAGCCTCGGGGGGCCCCGGGAGCAGTACTTC. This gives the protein CASLGGPREQYF.

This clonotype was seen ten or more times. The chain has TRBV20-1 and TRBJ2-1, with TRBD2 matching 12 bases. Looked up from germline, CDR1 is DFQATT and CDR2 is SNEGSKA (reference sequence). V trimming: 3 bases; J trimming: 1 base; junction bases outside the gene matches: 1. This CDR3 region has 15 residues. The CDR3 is CSARGLAGSYNEQFF. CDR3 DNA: TGCAGTGCTAGGGGACTAGCGGGTTCCTACAATGAGCAGTTCTTC.

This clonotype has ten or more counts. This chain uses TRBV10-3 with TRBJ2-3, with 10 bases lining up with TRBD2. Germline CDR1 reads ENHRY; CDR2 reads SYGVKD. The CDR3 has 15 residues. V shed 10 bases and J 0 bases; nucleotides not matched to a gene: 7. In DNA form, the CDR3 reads TGTGCCAGCCAGGGACTAGCGAGTAGCACAGATACGCAGTATTTT. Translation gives CASQGLASSTDTQYF.

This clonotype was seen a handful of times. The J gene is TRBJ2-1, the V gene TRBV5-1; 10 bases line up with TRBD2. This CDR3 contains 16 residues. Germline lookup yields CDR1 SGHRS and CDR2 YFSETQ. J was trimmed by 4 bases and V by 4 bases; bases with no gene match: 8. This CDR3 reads CASSTGSGGAYNEQFF. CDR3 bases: TGCGCCAGCAGCACGGGCAGCGGGGGGGCTTACAATGAGCAGTTCTTC. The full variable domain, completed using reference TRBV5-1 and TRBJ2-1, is KAGVTQTPRYLIKTRGQQVTLSCSPISGHRSVSWYQQTPGQGLQFLFEYFSETQRNKGNFPGRFSGRQFSNSRSEMNVSTLELGDSALYLCASSTGSGGAYNEQFFGPGTRLTVL.

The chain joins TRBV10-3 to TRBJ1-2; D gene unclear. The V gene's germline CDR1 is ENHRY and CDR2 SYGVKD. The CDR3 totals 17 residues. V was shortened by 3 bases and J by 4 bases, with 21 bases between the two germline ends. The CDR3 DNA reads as TGTGCCATCAGTGATGGTGGAGGTCTAATGGCTGGCTATGGCTACACCTTC. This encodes CAISDGGGLMAGYGYTF.

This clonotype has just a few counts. The CDR3 is CAISALSGLSYNEQFF. CDR3 coding DNA: TGTGCCATCAGTGCCCTTAGCGGATTATCCTACAATGAGCAGTTCTTC. The chain employs TRBV10-3 and TRBJ2-1; D is perhaps TRBD2 (6 bases). The CDR3 covers 16 residues. V gave up 4 bases and J gave up 1 base, with 14 bases separating them. Germline V lookup: CDR1 ENHRY, CDR2 SYGVKD.

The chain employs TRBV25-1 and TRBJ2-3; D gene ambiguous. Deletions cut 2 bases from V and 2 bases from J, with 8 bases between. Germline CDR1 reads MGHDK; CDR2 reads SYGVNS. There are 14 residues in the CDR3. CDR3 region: CASSEGRYTDTQYF. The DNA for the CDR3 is TGTGCCAGCAGTGAAGGACGGTACACAGATACGCAGTATTTT.

CDR3 sequence (DNA): TGTGCCAGCAGCCCATTTCAGGGGAGTAAGCAGTACTTC. As protein: CASSPFQGSKQYF. V usage is TRBV14 and J usage is TRBJ2-7; D may be TRBD1 (6 bases). Germline V CDR1 and CDR2: SGHDN, FVKESK. With 4 bases removed from V and 8 bases from J, the gap between germline ends came to 15 bases. This CDR3 region has 13 residues.